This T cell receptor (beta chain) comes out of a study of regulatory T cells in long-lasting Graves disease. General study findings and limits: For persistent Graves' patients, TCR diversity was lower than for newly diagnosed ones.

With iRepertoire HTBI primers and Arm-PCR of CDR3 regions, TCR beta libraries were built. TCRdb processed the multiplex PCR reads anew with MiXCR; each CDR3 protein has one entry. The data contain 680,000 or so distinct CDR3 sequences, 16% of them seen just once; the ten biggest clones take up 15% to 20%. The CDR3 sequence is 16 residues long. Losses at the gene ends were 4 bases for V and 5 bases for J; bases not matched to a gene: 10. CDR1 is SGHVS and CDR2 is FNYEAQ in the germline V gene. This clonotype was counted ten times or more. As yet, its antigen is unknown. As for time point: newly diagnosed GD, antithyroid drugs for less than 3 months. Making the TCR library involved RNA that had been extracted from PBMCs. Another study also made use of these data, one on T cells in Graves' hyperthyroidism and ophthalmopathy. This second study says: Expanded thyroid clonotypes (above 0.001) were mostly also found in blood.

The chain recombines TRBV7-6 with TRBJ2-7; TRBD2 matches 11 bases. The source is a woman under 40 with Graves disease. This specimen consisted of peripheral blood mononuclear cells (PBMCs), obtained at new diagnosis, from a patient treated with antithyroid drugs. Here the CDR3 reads CASSSLLAGAVNEQYF. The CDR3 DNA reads TGTGCCAGCAGCTCGTTACTAGCGGGAGCAGTAAACGAGCAGTACTTC.